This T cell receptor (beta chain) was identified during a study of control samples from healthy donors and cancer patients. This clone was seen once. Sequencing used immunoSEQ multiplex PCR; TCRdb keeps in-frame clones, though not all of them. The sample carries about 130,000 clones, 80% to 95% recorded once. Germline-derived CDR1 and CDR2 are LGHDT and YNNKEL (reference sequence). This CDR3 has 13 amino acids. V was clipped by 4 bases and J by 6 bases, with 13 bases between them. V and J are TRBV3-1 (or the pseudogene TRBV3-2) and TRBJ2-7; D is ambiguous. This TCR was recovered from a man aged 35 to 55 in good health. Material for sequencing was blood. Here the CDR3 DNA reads TGTGCCAGCAGCCCGATTTTAGGATCCGAGCAGTACTTC. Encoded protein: CASSPILGSEQYF.